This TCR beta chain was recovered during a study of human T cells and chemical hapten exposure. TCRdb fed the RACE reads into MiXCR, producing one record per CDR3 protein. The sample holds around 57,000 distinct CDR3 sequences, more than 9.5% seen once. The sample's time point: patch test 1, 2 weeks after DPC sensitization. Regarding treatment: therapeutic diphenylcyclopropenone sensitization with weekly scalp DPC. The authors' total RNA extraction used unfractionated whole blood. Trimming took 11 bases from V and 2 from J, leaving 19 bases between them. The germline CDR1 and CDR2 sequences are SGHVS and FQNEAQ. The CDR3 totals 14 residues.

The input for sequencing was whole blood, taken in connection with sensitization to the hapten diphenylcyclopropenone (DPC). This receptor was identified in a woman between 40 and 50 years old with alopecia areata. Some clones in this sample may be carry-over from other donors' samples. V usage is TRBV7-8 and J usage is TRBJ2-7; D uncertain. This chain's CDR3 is CACRESSGTYEQYF. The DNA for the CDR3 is TGTGCCTGCCGAGAGAGTTCAGGAACCTACGAGCAGTACTTC.